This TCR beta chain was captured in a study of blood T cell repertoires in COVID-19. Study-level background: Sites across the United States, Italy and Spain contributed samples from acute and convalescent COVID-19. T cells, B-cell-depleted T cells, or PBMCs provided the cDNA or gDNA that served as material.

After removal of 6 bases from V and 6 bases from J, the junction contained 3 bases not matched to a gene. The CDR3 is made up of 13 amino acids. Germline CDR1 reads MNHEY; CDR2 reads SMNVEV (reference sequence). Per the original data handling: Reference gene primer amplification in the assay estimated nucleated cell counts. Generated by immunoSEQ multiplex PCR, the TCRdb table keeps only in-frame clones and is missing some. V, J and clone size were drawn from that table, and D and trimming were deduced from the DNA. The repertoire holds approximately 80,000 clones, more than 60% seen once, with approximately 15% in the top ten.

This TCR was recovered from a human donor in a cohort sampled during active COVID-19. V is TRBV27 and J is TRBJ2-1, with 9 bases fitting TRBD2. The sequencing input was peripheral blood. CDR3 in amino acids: CASRTSGPNEQFF. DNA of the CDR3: TGTGCCAGCAGGACTAGCGGACCCAATGAGCAGTTCTTC.